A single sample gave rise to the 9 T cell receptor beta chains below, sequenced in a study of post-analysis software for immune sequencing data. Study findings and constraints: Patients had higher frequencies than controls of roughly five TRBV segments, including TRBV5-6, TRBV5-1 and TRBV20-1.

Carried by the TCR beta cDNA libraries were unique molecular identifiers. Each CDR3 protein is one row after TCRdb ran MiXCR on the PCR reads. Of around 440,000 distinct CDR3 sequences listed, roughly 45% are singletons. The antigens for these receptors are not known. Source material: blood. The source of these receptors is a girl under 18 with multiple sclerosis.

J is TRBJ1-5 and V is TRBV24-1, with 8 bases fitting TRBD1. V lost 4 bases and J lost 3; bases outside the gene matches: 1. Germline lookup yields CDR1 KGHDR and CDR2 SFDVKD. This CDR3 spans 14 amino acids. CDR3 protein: CATSEQGVNQPQHF. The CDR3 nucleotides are TGTGCCACCAGTGAACAGGGGGTCAATCAGCCCCAGCATTTT.

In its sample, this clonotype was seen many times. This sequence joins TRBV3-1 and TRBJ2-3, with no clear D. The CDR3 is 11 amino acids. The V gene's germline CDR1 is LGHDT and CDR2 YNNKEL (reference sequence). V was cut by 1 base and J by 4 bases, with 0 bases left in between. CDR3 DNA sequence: TGTGCCAGCAGCCAAGCAGATACGCAGTATTTT. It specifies CASSQADTQYF.

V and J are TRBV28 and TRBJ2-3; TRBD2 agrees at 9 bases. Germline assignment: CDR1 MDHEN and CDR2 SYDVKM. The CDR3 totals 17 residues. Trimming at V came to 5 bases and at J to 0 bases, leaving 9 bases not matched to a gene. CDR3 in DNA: TGTGCCAGCAGTATATTAGGGACTAGCCCTAGCACAGATACGCAGTATTTT. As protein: CASSILGTSPSTDTQYF.

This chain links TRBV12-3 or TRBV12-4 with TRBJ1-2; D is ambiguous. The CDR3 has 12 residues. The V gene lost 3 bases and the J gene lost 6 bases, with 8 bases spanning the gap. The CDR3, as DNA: TGTGCCAGCAGTTTTCGACGGGATGGCTACACCTTC. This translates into CASSFRRDGYTF.

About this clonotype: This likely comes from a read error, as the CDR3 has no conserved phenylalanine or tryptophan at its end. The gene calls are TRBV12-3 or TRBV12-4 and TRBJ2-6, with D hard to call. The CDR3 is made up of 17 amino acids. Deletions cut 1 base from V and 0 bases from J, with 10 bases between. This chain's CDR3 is CASSLGLLSSGANVLTC. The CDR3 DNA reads TGTGCCAGCAGTTTAGGGCTCCTGAGCTCTGGGGCCAACGTCCTGACTTGC.

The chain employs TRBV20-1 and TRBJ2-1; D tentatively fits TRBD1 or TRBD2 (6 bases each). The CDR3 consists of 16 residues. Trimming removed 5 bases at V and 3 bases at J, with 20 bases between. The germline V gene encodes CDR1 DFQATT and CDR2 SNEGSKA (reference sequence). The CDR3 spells CSARKWGASSYNEQFF. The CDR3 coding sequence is TGCAGTGCTCGCAAATGGGGGGCTAGCAGCTACAATGAGCAGTTCTTC.

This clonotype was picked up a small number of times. DNA for the CDR3: TGCGCCACCTACCTTAACCGGGACAACTGGTCGCAGTATTTT. Translating it yields CATYLNRDNWSQYF. The gene calls are TRBV10-1 and TRBJ2-3; D might be TRBD1 (6 bases). There are 14 residues in the CDR3. With 10 bases removed from V and 10 bases from J, the gap between germline ends came to 24 bases. Germline values: CDR1 WNHNN, CDR2 SYGVQD (reference sequence).

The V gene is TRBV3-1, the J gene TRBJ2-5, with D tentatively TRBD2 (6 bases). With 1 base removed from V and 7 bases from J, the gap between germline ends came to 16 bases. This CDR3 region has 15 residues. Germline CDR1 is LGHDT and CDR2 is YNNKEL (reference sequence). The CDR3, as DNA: TGTGCCAGCAGCCAAGCACATTCGGGGGTAGGGACCCAGTACTTC. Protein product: CASSQAHSGVGTQYF.

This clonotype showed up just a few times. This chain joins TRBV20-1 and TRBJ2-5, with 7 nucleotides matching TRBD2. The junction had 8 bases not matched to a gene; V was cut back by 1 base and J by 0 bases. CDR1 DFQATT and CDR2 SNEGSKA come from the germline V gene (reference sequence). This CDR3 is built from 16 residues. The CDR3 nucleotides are TGCAGTGCTAGAGGAGCGGGGCGAAATAACCAAGAGACCCAGTACTTC. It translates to CSARGAGRNNQETQYF.